This T cell receptor beta chain was found in a study of cytomegalovirus exposure and HLA in healthy donors. Generated by immunoSEQ multiplex PCR, the TCRdb table keeps only in-frame clones and is missing some. This table holds 150,000 to 200,000 clones, roughly 86% found once. Germline CDR1 SGHRS, CDR2 YFSETQ. The CDR3 contains 13 residues. Between the trimmed V and J ends, which lost 2 bases and 4 bases, there was a span of 6 bases. Sequencing was done on a sample of PBMCs. This chain connects TRBV5-1 to TRBJ2-2; D not resolved. The sequence derives from a woman younger than 30 in good health and CMV-seronegative. DNA of the CDR3: TGCGCCAGCAGCTTTACAAGCACCGGGGAGCTGTTTTTT. Protein sequence: CASSFTSTGELFF.